One and the same sample provided the 16 T cell receptor beta chains below, sequenced in a study of blood T cell repertoires in COVID-19. Some clones are missing from TCRdb's copy, which holds only in-frame ones; the method was immunoSEQ multiplex PCR. The sample has around 270,000 clones, 86% seen once; the top ten hold about 9.2%. The sample taken for sequencing was peripheral blood. The receptors stem from a man aged 40-55 years who had recovered from COVID-19.

V and J are TRBV5-4 and TRBJ1-2, with no clear D. Trimming stripped 3 bases from V and 5 bases from J, with 23 bases between. CDR1 and CDR2 (germline): SGHNT, YYREEE (reference sequence). This CDR3 has 17 residues. The CDR3 here is CASSSEDFKPLRYGYTF. The CDR3 DNA reads TGTGCCAGCAGCTCGGAGGATTTTAAGCCATTGAGGTATGGCTACACCTTC.

The chain recombines TRBV6-5 with TRBJ1-5, with D uncertain. The CDR3 length is 15 residues. Germline V gene data show CDR1 as MNHEY and CDR2 as SVGAGI. V lost 10 bases, J lost 1 base, and 17 bases lay in between. Here the CDR3 reads CATRFLNRSNQPQHF. The CDR3 DNA sequence: TGTGCCACCAGATTTCTCAACCGGAGCAATCAGCCCCAGCATTTT.

The chain combines TRBV6-6 with TRBJ2-7; 7 nucleotides align to TRBD1. The J segment lost 1 base and the V segment lost 8 bases, leaving 2 bases of the junction unmatched. The CDR3 consists of 12 residues. Germline CDR1 is MNHNY and CDR2 is SVGAGI (reference sequence). The CDR3 nucleotides are TGTGCCAGCCGGGACAGTTCCTACGAGCAGTACTTC. It is translated as CASRDSSYEQYF.

V usage is TRBV9 and J usage is TRBJ2-2, with 8 bases lining up with TRBD1. Per the germline V gene, CDR1 is SGDLS and CDR2 is YYNGEE. Unmatched junction bases numbered 2, after V lost 0 bases and J lost 4 bases. This CDR3 contains 15 residues. CDR3 DNA: TGTGCCAGCAGCGTAGGGACAGGGCGCACCGGGGAGCTGTTTTTT. It translates to CASSVGTGRTGELFF.

This clone was seen just once. The chain uses TRBV19 and TRBJ2-3; 9 nucleotides line up with TRBD1. In germline, CDR1 is LNHDA, CDR2 SQIVND (reference sequence). This CDR3 region has 16 residues. The junction had 10 bases not matched to a gene; V was cut back by 9 bases and J by 0 bases. Written as DNA, the CDR3 is TGTGCCAGGGATTCCGGGACAGGGAGAAGCACAGATACGCAGTATTTT. Protein product: CARDSGTGRSTDTQYF.

The chain carries TRBV5-4 and TRBJ2-2, with 9 bases aligning to TRBD2. The CDR3 runs to 18 residues. CDR1 is SGHNT, CDR2 YYREEE, per germline (reference sequence). V shed 5 bases and J 3 bases; nucleotides not matched to a gene: 14. The CDR3 spells CASSSPRPAGGHTGELFF. CDR3 coding DNA: TGTGCCAGCAGTTCACCCAGGCCAGCGGGAGGACACACCGGGGAGCTGTTTTTT.

The genes are TRBV3-1 (or the pseudogene TRBV3-2) and TRBJ1-1; D uncertain. The ends were cut back, 0 bases at V and 0 bases at J, with 8 bases in the middle. CDR3 size: 15 residues. Germline CDR1 LGHDT, CDR2 YNNKEL (reference sequence). In DNA, the CDR3 is TGTGCCAGCAGCCAAGATGGAGTTTTGAACACTGAAGCTTTCTTT. It translates to CASSQDGVLNTEAFF.

This clone was seen a handful of times. Distinct nucleotide sequences in the sample also encode this CDR3. The V and J genes are TRBV5-1 and TRBJ2-7, with D perhaps TRBD2 (5 bases). V lost 2 bases and J lost 2, with 11 bases in between. The germline gives CDR1 SGHRS, CDR2 YFSETQ. CDR3 length: 14 residues. The CDR3: CASSLRTGTYEQYF. DNA of the CDR3: TGCGCCAGCAGCTTAAGGACGGGGACCTACGAGCAGTACTTC. Drawing the rest from reference TRBV5-1 and TRBJ2-7, the complete variable domain is KAGVTQTPRYLIKTRGQQVTLSCSPISGHRSVSWYQQTPGQGLQFLFEYFSETQRNKGNFPGRFSGRQFSNSRSEMNVSTLELGDSALYLCASSLRTGTYEQYFGPGTRLTVT.

This clone was counted once. The chain uses TRBV6-5 and TRBJ1-6, with 7 bases identical to TRBD1. Trimming cost V 4 bases and J 7 bases; bases outside gene matches: 7. Looked up from germline, CDR1 is MNHEY and CDR2 is SVGAGI. The CDR3 loop spans 15 amino acids. The CDR3 bases are TGTGCCAGCAGTTCCGACAGGGTTGGGAATTCACCCCTCCACTTT. It encodes CASSSDRVGNSPLHF.

This chain links TRBV12-1 with TRBJ1-2; the table's D call, TRBD1, was not checked against the DNA. TRBV12-1 is an annotated pseudogene. This CDR3 is 18 amino acids long. The CDR3 is CASSFPRVDRGMNYGYTF. The CDR3 DNA sequence: TGTGCCAGCAGCTTTCCCCGCGTCGACAGGGGGATGAACTATGGCTACACCTTC.

This clone was seen a single time. J is TRBJ2-1 and V is TRBV19; TRBD2 agrees at 9 bases. The trim removed 5 bases at V and 7 bases at J, leaving 12 bases unmatched. This CDR3 region has 16 residues. Per the germline V gene, CDR1 is LNHDA and CDR2 is SQIVND (reference sequence). Written as DNA, the CDR3 is TGTGCCAGTAGTCCCCGGGGTAGCGGGGGAAAAAATGAGCAGTTCTTC. Translating it yields CASSPRGSGGKNEQFF. Full variable domain (missing parts from reference TRBV19 and TRBJ2-1): DGGITQSPKYLFRKEGQNVTLSCEQNLNHDAMYWYRQDPGQGLRLIYYSQIVNDFQKGDIAEGYSVSREKKESFPLTVTSAQKNPTAFYLCASSPRGSGGKNEQFFGPGTRLTVL.

CDR3 DNA: TGTGCCATCACCCCCGCCGGAGATAACTATGGCTACACCTTC. Protein product: CAITPAGDNYGYTF. V and J are TRBV10-3 and TRBJ1-2; D is ambiguous. The germline V gene has CDR1 ENHRY and CDR2 SYGVKD. V was trimmed by 7 bases and J by 1 base, leaving 13 bases between them. CDR3 length: 14 amino acids.

This clone was counted a single time. This chain joins TRBV19 and TRBJ2-3, with 8 bases that match TRBD1. The CDR3 length is 13 residues. CDR1 LNHDA and CDR2 SQIVND come from the germline V gene (reference sequence). The V segment lost 4 bases and the J segment 8 bases; nucleotides outside the gene matches: 5. CDR3 protein: CASSTDRGGTQYF. The CDR3 DNA sequence: TGTGCCAGTAGTACCGACAGGGGTGGTACGCAGTATTTT.

The rearrangement uses TRBV29-1 and TRBJ2-5; D is perhaps TRBD2 (5 bases). Germline V lookup: CDR1 SQVTM, CDR2 ANQGSEA. CDR3 length equals 12 residues. The CDR3 coding sequence is TGCAGGCCTCCCGAGGGCCAAGAGACCCAGTACTTC. Translating gives CRPPEGQETQYF.

This rearrangement joins TRBV5-6 to TRBJ2-3; D is undetermined. Germline V gives CDR1 SGHDT, CDR2 YYEEEE. With 2 bases removed from V and 2 bases from J, the gap between germline ends came to 9 bases. CDR3 size: 14 residues. In DNA, the CDR3 is TGTGCCAGCAGCTTTTCCCCCAACACAGATACGCAGTATTTT. This translates into CASSFSPNTDTQYF.

This rearrangement joins TRBV19 to TRBJ2-3; D remains ambiguous. The V gene's germline CDR1 is LNHDA and CDR2 SQIVND (reference sequence). Trimming cost V 4 bases and J 4 bases, with 6 bases left between them. The CDR3 has 12 amino acids. The CDR3 nucleotides read TGTGCCAGTAGTAGATCGGCAGATACGCAGTATTTT. It is translated as CASSRSADTQYF.